The clone carrying this TCR beta chain was detected only a few times. The target antigen is unknown. This sample is drawn from a study of CD8+ T cells in alopecia areata. The CDR3 is 13 amino acids. Germline lookup yields CDR1 SGHDN and CDR2 FVKESK. V was shortened by 7 bases and J by 0 bases, with 6 bases between the two germline ends. Findings and limits, study-wide: On tofacitinib, scalp clonality and expanded CD8+ clones among top 100 fell significantly. It was observed that many expanded lesional clones persisted in scalp and blood during tofacitinib.

This sample's treatment: oral pan-JAK inhibitor, 5-10 mg twice daily. In each case, RNA was isolated and then reverse transcribed into cDNA as the sequencing template. TCRdb keeps only in-frame clones here, not all; method: immunoSEQ multiplex PCR. In the table there are about 180,000 clones, 40% to 55% of which are singletons. The genes are TRBV14 and TRBJ2-2; unclear D gene. The receptor was isolated from a human donor with alopecia areata. The specimen was CD8+ T cells sorted from blood, collected around week 52, from a patient treated with tofacitinib. The CDR3 loop is CASKIANTGELFF. CDR3 in DNA: TGTGCCAGCAAAATCGCGAACACCGGGGAGCTGTTTTTT.